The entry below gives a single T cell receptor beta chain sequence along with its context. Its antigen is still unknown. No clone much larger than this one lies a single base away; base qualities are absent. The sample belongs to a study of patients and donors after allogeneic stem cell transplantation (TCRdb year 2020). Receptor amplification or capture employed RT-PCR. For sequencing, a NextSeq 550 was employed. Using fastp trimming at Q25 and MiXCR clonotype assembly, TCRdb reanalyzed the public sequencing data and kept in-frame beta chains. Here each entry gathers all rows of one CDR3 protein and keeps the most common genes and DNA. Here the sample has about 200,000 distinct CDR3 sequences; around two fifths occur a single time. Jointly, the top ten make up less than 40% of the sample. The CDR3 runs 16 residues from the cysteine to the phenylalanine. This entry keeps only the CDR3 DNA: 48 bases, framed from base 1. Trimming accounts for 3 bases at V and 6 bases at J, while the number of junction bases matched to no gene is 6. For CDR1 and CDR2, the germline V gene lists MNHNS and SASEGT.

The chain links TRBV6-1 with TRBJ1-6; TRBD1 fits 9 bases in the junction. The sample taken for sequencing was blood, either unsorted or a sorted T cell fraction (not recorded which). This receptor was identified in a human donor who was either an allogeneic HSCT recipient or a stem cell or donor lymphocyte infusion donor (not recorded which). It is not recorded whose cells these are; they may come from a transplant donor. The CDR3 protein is CASSDRDRVTNSPLHF. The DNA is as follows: TGTGCCAGCAGTGATCGGGACAGGGTCACTAATTCACCCCTCCACTTT.